This T cell receptor (beta chain) was observed in a study of T cell repertoires in aging, cancer and after chemotherapy. Whole-study findings and limits: Across the chemotherapy interval, each cancer cohort showed higher median generation probability, suggesting thymic rebound.

V was trimmed by 2 bases and J by 2 bases, leaving 12 bases between them. The V gene's germline CDR1 is MNHNS and CDR2 SASEGT. The CDR3 covers 16 residues. Amplification of TCR beta used genomic DNA extracted from peripheral blood. This clonotype was observed a few times. Its antigen is currently unknown. TRB rearrangements spanning V, D and J were amplified using mixed TRB-A/B primers. One entry per CDR3 protein results from TCRdb running MiXCR on the multiplex PCR reads. The table records fewer than 11,000 distinct CDR3 sequences, roughly 40% of them present only once. This chain links TRBV6-1 with TRBJ1-4; maybe TRBD1 (6 bases). This TCR was sampled from a human donor in good health. The sample taken for sequencing was blood. CDR3 coding DNA: TGTGCCAGCAGTGAACATCCGGGGGCCACTAATGAAAAACTGTTTTTT. Its protein is CASSEHPGATNEKLFF.